In this sample, the clone carrying this TCR beta chain turned up many times. The data were taken from a study of T cells in Graves' hyperthyroidism and ophthalmopathy. Trimming removed 5 bases at V and 3 bases at J, with 4 bases between. The germline V gene has CDR1 DFQATT and CDR2 SNEGSKA (reference sequence). There are 10 residues in the CDR3. TCR beta CDR3 region amplification was performed from RNA transcripts. The study used the HTBI primer set for a first-round RT-PCR of the TCR CDR3. TCRdb processed the multiplex PCR reads anew with MiXCR; each CDR3 protein has one entry. Among under 750,000 distinct CDR3 sequences listed, approximately 18% were seen once. The source of the PBMCs was 8 to 10 ml of fresh peripheral blood.

The V call is TRBV20-1, the J call TRBJ1-2; D gene uncertain. This TCR was recovered from a woman aged 45-60 years with Graves' hyperthyroidism that later progressed to Graves' ophthalmopathy. The sample was blood. In DNA form, the CDR3 reads TGCAGTGCTGAGGACTATGGCTACACCTTC. Protein product: CSAEDYGYTF.